The clone carrying this TCR beta chain was counted ten times or more. What it binds is not known. TCRdb reprocessed the 5' RACE reads with MiXCR, giving one entry per CDR3 protein. The sample includes more than 300,000 distinct CDR3 sequences, roughly 8% seen only once; the top ten take roughly 15%. This sample was taken from a study of CD8 T cells in ankylosing spondylitis. The study, taken as a whole, reports: Made up of 7 to 9 highly homologous variants, a TCR beta motif appeared characteristic of ankylosing spondylitis blood.

This CDR3 contains 15 residues. In germline, CDR1 is SQVTM, CDR2 ANQGSEA. V shed 7 bases and J shed 0 bases, with 16 bases lying between them. The chain has TRBV29-1 and TRBJ2-1; D gene ambiguous. The sequenced material came from blood, either unsorted or a sorted T cell fraction (not recorded which). This sequence was found in a male donor with ankylosing spondylitis. CDR3 nucleotide sequence: TGCAGCGCCCGGAACCGTTCGAGCTCCTACAATGAGCAGTTCTTC. Amino acid sequence: CSARNRSSSYNEQFF.